A selection of T cell receptor beta chains follows, all from one sample in a study of T cells after somatic rescue of genetic block. The protocol was immunoSEQ multiplex PCR, while the TCRdb copy is restricted to in-frame clones and leaves out a portion. Altogether more than 70,000 clones are present, about nine tenths being singletons, with the ten largest covering roughly 1.7%. Sequenced sample: peripheral blood mononuclear cells (PBMCs). The receptors derive from a woman aged 18-35 years. Both conserved end residues are part of each CDR3. D genes are given only for firm matches. The listing skips clone size in some rows; elsewhere it reads once, few, many or a size class.

-	TRBV11-2	TRBJ2-7	-	TGTGCCAGCACCGGAACCCCTCAGGGCGAGCAGTACTTC	CASTGTPQGEQYF
TRBD2	TRBV19	TRBJ2-1	-	TGTGCCAGTAGTCCACGACTAGCGGGAGTAATCCGGCCGTTCTTC	CASSPRLAGVIRPFF
TRBD1	TRBV19	TRBJ2-5	-	TGTGCCAGTTCTACAGGGGGAACCCAGTACTTC	CASSTGGTQYF
TRBD2	TRBV6-1	TRBJ2-7	once	TGTGCCGCCCGGCGGGGGTCCTACGAGCAGTACTTC	CAARRGSYEQYF
TRBD1	TRBV25-1	TRBJ1-4	-	TGTGCCAGCAGTGAATCACGGGGCAGGGGGCTGACAAATGAAAAACTGTTTTTT	CASSESRGRGLTNEKLFF
-	TRBV28	TRBJ1-5	-	TGTGCCAGCAGCAACAGCGACCTTAACAATCAGCCCCAGCATTTT	CASSNSDLNNQPQHF
TRBD2	TRBV4-3	TRBJ2-7	once	TGCGCCAGCAGCCCAGTGCCGGGACTAGCGGGAGGACACGAGCAGTACTTC	CASSPVPGLAGGHEQYF
-	TRBV4-1	TRBJ2-7	-	TGCGCCAGCAGCCTCCTACCTTTCCAGGGGTTCGAGCAGTACTTC	CASSLLPFQGFEQYF
TRBD1	TRBV7-3	TRBJ1-1	-	TGTGCCAGCAGCGCACAGGGGACCAACACTGAAGCTTTCTTT	CASSAQGTNTEAFF
-	TRBV5-1	TRBJ2-7	-	TGCGCCAGCAGCTTGGGAGGCGAGCAGTACTTC	CASSLGGEQYF
TRBD2	TRBV12-5	TRBJ2-5	once	TGTGCTAGTGGTTTTGGTCCGACTAGCGGGAGTATGCAGACCCAGTACTTC	CASGFGPTSGSMQTQYF
TRBD2	TRBV7-9	TRBJ2-2	once	TGTGCCAGCAGCTTGCCCGCTACTAGCGGGACGAACACCGGGGAGCTGTTTTTT	CASSLPATSGTNTGELFF
-	TRBV14	TRBJ2-1	-	TGTGCCAGCAGCCAAAGGCTTCCGGCAGAGGCACTTTACAATGAGCAGTTCTTC	CASSQRLPAEALYNEQFF
TRBD1	TRBV27	TRBJ1-2	-	TGTGCCAGCAGTCCATCACAGGGGGCATGGATCTATGGCTACACCTTC	CASSPSQGAWIYGYTF
-	TRBV19	TRBJ2-7	-	TGTGCCAGTAGCCGCCGGGACAAGGACTCCGAGCAGTACTTC	CASSRRDKDSEQYF
-	TRBV7-6	TRBJ1-5	-	TGTGCCAGCAGCTTAATGGTAGGGGCGGACCCCAATCAGCCCCAGCATTTT	CASSLMVGADPNQPQHF
TRBD1	TRBV9	TRBJ1-1	-	TGTGCCAGCAGCGTTCGGACAGGGGTTCCGCAGTTGGGGTCCACTGAAGCTTTCTTT	CASSVRTGVPQLGSTEAFF
-	TRBV5-1	TRBJ2-7	-	TGCGCCAGCAGCTTTGGGCCTTCCGAGCAGTACTTC	CASSFGPSEQYF
-	TRBV27	TRBJ2-2	-	TGTGCCAGCAGTTTACTCGGGGACGGCGGGGAGCTGTTTTTT	CASSLLGDGGELFF
-	TRBV5-1	TRBJ2-6	-	TGCGCCAGCAGCCCTGTCTCTGGGGCCAACGTCCTGACTTTC	CASSPVSGANVLTF
-	TRBV19	TRBJ1-5	-	TGTGCCAGTACCCGGGGGCCGTTTAGCAATCAGCCCCAGCATTTT	CASTRGPFSNQPQHF
-	TRBV6-5	TRBJ2-7	once	TGTGCCAGCATGGGGAATACCTACGAGCAGTACTTC	CASMGNTYEQYF
-	TRBV10-3	TRBJ2-1	-	TGTGCCATCAGTGAGTCGCTTGAGCAGTTCTTC	CAISESLEQFF
-	TRBV7-9	TRBJ1-3	-	TGTGCCAGCAGTTCTGAAACCGGAGGAAACACCATATATTTT	CASSSETGGNTIYF
TRBD1	TRBV10-1	TRBJ2-7	-	TGCGCCAGCAGTGAAAACGCGGGACAGGGGGACGAGCAGTACTTC	CASSENAGQGDEQYF
TRBD2	TRBV28	TRBJ2-2	-	TGTGCCGCCGGGGGGGGAGGCACCGGGGAGCTGTTTTTT	CAAGGGGTGELFF
TRBD2	TRBV9	TRBJ2-1	-	TGTGCCAGCACCCGGACTAGCGGGAGAATTTCCTACAATGAGCAGTTCTTC	CASTRTSGRISYNEQFF
-	TRBV29-1	TRBJ1-1	-	TGCAGCGTGGTGGGCGGTCAGGGATCGACTGAAGCTTTCTTT	CSVVGGQGSTEAFF
-	TRBV30	TRBJ1-2	-	TGTGCCTGGAGTGAAGGAGGGGGGGCAGCTAACTATGGCTACACCTTC	CAWSEGGGAANYGYTF
-	TRBV11-2	TRBJ2-3	-	TGTGCCAGCAGCTTATTAGCAGTCACAGATACGCAGTATTTT	CASSLLAVTDTQYF
-	TRBV29-1	TRBJ2-2	-	TGCAGCGTTCCCGGGAGAGATCTTGGGACCGGGGAGCTGTTTTTT	CSVPGRDLGTGELFF
-	TRBV9	TRBJ1-1	-	TGTGCCAGCAGCGTAGTGGGAGACACTGAAGCTTTCTTT	CASSVVGDTEAFF
TRBD2	TRBV5-4	TRBJ2-5	-	TGTGCCAGCAGCCGGGGACTAGCGGGAGTAGAGGAGACCCAGTACTTC	CASSRGLAGVEETQYF
TRBD2	TRBV7-6	TRBJ2-5	-	TGTGCCAGCAGCCCCTGGACTAGCCAAGAGACCCAGTACTTC	CASSPWTSQETQYF
-	TRBV7-3	TRBJ2-3	-	TGTGCCAGCAGCTCGCAGGGATCAGATACGCAGTATTTT	CASSSQGSDTQYF
-	TRBV27	TRBJ1-4	-	TGTGCCAGCAGGACAGGTGGGAATGAAAAACTGTTTTTT	CASRTGGNEKLFF
-	TRBV2	TRBJ2-1	few	TGTGCCAGCAGTGAAGTTCTAGGCTACAATGAGCAGTTCTTC	CASSEVLGYNEQFF
TRBD1	TRBV7-2	TRBJ2-1	-	TGTGCCAGCAGCTTTAGGACAGGAATAGTGGATGAGCAGTTCTTC	CASSFRTGIVDEQFF
-	TRBV29-1	TRBJ1-1	few	TGCAGCGCCCGAGGGGGGGGTTACACTGAAGCTTTCTTT	CSARGGGYTEAFF
TRBD1	TRBV5-6	TRBJ1-3	-	TGTGCCAGCAGCCTAACAGGGGCCAGCTCTGGAAACACCATATATTTT	CASSLTGASSGNTIYF
TRBD2	TRBV27	TRBJ2-1	few	TGTGCCACCCGGACTAGCGGGAGTCAGAATGAGCAGTTCTTC	CATRTSGSQNEQFF
-	TRBV6-5	TRBJ2-2	-	TGTGCCAGCAGTTACCCACCCGGGGAGCTGTTTTTT	CASSYPPGELFF
-	TRBV27	TRBJ1-5	-	TGTGCCAGCAGTTTCCAGGGTAGCAATCAGCCCCAGCATTTT	CASSFQGSNQPQHF
-	TRBV19	TRBJ1-3	-	TGTGCCAGTACCTTCTCTGGAAACACCATATATTTT	CASTFSGNTIYF
-	TRBV28	TRBJ2-7	-	TGTGCCAGCAGTTCCCTCGGGGACCTACCTACCTACGAGCAGTACTTC	CASSSLGDLPTYEQYF
-	TRBV5-1	TRBJ2-3	-	TGCGCCAGCAGCTTGACTACTGGTACTAGCACAGATACGCAGTATTTT	CASSLTTGTSTDTQYF
TRBD2	TRBV18	TRBJ2-1	once	TGTGCCAGCTCACCGACTAGCGGGTATGGCAATGAGCAGTTCTTC	CASSPTSGYGNEQFF
-	TRBV28	TRBJ1-2	-	TGTGCCAGCAGTTTAAGAGGGGGAGGCTACACCTTC	CASSLRGGGYTF
TRBD2	TRBV6-1	TRBJ2-1	once	TGTGCCAGCAGTGAAAGTGGGCTAGCGGGAGGGAATGAGCAGTTCTTC	CASSESGLAGGNEQFF
-	TRBV6-1	TRBJ2-3	-	TGTGCCAGCAGGTGGGCTACTTTGACAGATACGCAGTATTTT	CASRWATLTDTQYF
TRBD2	TRBV5-1	TRBJ2-5	-	TGCGCCAGCAGCCCCCGGGGCGCTCCCCGGGAGGGGCAAGAGACCCAGTACTTC	CASSPRGAPREGQETQYF
TRBD2	TRBV15	TRBJ2-1	once	TGTGCCACCAGCAGAGATCTTCTAGCGGGACACAATGAGCAGTTCTTC	CATSRDLLAGHNEQFF
TRBD1	TRBV7-8	TRBJ1-5	medium-sized	TGTGCCAGCAGCTTAGGGGGACAGGGACAGCCCCAGCATTTT	CASSLGGQGQPQHF
-	TRBV7-6	TRBJ1-5	once	TGTGCCAGCAGCTTAGGGTCGGGTCTGAGCAATCAGCCCCAGCATTTT	CASSLGSGLSNQPQHF
-	TRBV7-8	TRBJ1-4	-	TGTGCCAGCAGCCGAGTGGGAAGGGGCGATGAAAAACTGTTTTTT	CASSRVGRGDEKLFF
-	TRBV12-2	TRBJ2-2	-	TGTGCAAGTCGCTTATTGTGGAGGCGGGAGGCTGGCACCGGGGAGCTGTTTTTT	CASRLLWRREAGTGELFF
TRBD1	TRBV5-1	TRBJ2-1	-	TGCGCCAGCAGCGCCGGGACAGCCGATTCCTACAATGAGCAGTTCTTC	CASSAGTADSYNEQFF